This TCR beta chain was identified in a study of blood T cell repertoires in COVID-19. For the study at large: Italy, Spain and the United States were the sources of the convalescent and acute COVID-19 samples. Sample material is recorded as cDNA or gDNA derived from T cells, B-cell-depleted T cells, or PBMCs.

The authors' processing: From reference gene primer amplification, estimates of nucleated cell counts were derived. Data came from immunoSEQ multiplex PCR; TCRdb stores just in-frame clones and leaves some out. The DNA was the basis for D and trimming; V, J and clone size are from that table. The data contain more than 45,000 clones, roughly 82% of them singletons. The CDR3 totals 16 residues. V lost 2 bases to trimming and J lost 4 bases; unmatched junction nucleotides: 8. The germline gives CDR1 SEHNR, CDR2 FQNEAQ (reference sequence). The sample was peripheral blood. This chain uses TRBV7-9 with TRBJ1-2, with 9 bases fitting TRBD1. The TCR comes from a woman aged 60-75 years with acute or convalescent COVID-19. CDR3 residues: CASSLSGTGPVYGYTF. In DNA form, the CDR3 reads TGTGCCAGCAGCTTATCAGGGACAGGGCCTGTCTATGGCTACACCTTC.